Listed here are 32 T cell receptor beta chains from one sample, sequenced in a study of cytomegalovirus exposure and HLA in healthy donors. Assay: immunoSEQ multiplex PCR; the TCRdb copy retains only in-frame clones and omits some. The data show more than 200,000 clones, 90% seen once. Material for sequencing was PBMCs. All receptors derive from a woman aged 25 to 39 in good health and CMV-seronegative.

J is TRBJ1-5 and V is TRBV9, with D possibly matching TRBD1 (5 bases). The germline V gene has CDR1 SGDLS and CDR2 YYNGEE. The CDR3 sequence is 15 residues long. V lost 4 bases to trimming and J lost 1 base, with 12 bases between them. The DNA of the CDR3 is TGTGCCAGCAGCCTAGAGGGGTCCAGCAATCAGCCCCAGCATTTT. As protein: CASSLEGSSNQPQHF.

The rearrangement joins TRBV19 to TRBJ1-1, with D perhaps matching TRBD1 (6 bases). The CDR3 loop spans 18 amino acids. Germline lookup yields CDR1 LNHDA and CDR2 SQIVND (reference sequence). V lost 0 bases and J 3 bases, leaving 20 bases between the germline ends. Written as DNA, the CDR3 is TGTGCCAGTAGTATAGAAGGTTGGGGGGGCCTTGGCGACACTGAAGCTTTCTTT. Its translation is CASSIEGWGGLGDTEAFF.

The chain has TRBV28 and TRBJ2-6, with a weak D call TRBD2 (5 bases). Deletions cut 6 bases from V and 0 bases from J, with 9 bases between. The CDR3 has 15 residues. Per germline, CDR1 MDHEN and CDR2 SYDVKM. The CDR3 sequence is CASSPGSSGANVLTF. The DNA for the CDR3 is TGTGCCAGCAGCCCTGGGAGCTCTGGGGCCAACGTCCTGACTTTC.

The chain employs TRBV21-1 and TRBJ2-7. TRBV21-1 is tagged as a pseudogene. The CDR3 is 13 residues long. CDR3 sequence (DNA): TGTGCCACCCCGGGACCGACCTCCTACGAGCAGTACTTC. This codes for CATPGPTSYEQYF.

The chain links TRBV4-3 to TRBJ2-2; TRBD2 matches at 8 bases. Germline CDR1 is LGHNA and CDR2 is YSLEER. The CDR3 has 15 residues. The V segment lost 4 bases and the J segment 4 bases; nucleotides outside the gene matches: 5. The CDR3 DNA reads TGCGCCAGCAGCCCATTGGCGGGGGGCACCGGGGAGCTGTTTTTT. Its protein product is CASSPLAGGTGELFF.

This chain joins TRBV5-6 and TRBJ2-7; possible D gene TRBD1, 6 bases. With 4 bases removed from V and 5 bases from J, the gap between germline ends came to 19 bases. CDR3 size: 15 residues. From germline, CDR1 is SGHDT and CDR2 YYEEEE. The CDR3 loop reads CASSHAGVMMDEQYF. For the CDR3, the DNA is TGTGCCAGCAGCCACGCAGGGGTGATGATGGACGAGCAGTACTTC.

The chain links TRBV7-3 to TRBJ2-7, with 8 bases that match TRBD1. V lost 5 bases and J lost 2; bases outside the gene matches: 8. There are 15 residues in the CDR3. Germline assignment: CDR1 SGHTA and CDR2 FQGTGA. The CDR3 spells CASSQSGQVTYEQYF. CDR3 DNA sequence: TGTGCCAGCAGCCAATCGGGACAGGTAACCTACGAGCAGTACTTC.

This clone was recorded once. The chain links TRBV25-1 to TRBJ2-5, with D perhaps TRBD1 or TRBD2 (5 bases each). The germline V and J ends were trimmed by 10 bases and 5 bases, with 14 bases remaining between them. CDR1 is MGHDK and CDR2 is SYGVNS in the germline V gene. The CDR3 is 12 residues long. CDR3 bases: TGTGCCATTCAGGGCTCGGGGGAGACCCAGTACTTC. This encodes CAIQGSGETQYF.

V gene TRBV11-2 combines with J gene TRBJ2-1, with 13 positions matching TRBD2. The V segment lost 1 base and the J segment 7 bases; nucleotides outside the gene matches: 4. Per germline, CDR1 SGHAT and CDR2 FQNNGV. This CDR3 spans 16 amino acids. CDR3 nucleotides: TGTGCCAGCAGCTTAGGGACTAGCGGGAGTTGGAATGAGCAGTTCTTC. It translates to CASSLGTSGSWNEQFF.

The chain couples TRBV9 to TRBJ2-5; 8 nucleotides agree with TRBD2. The CDR3 is 14 residues long. The V gene end was trimmed by 2 bases and the J gene end by 5 bases; junction bases not matched to a gene: 5. Germline CDR1 is SGDLS and CDR2 is YYNGEE. The CDR3 region has the DNA TGTGCCAGCAGCGTTGGGACTAGTTTGGAGACCCAGTACTTC. This codes for CASSVGTSLETQYF.

The sample holds one count of this clone. The rearrangement uses TRBV6-5 and TRBJ2-3, with a weak D call TRBD2 (6 bases). The V end was cut by 7 bases, the J end by 4 bases, with 12 bases between. Germline V gene lookup returns CDR1 MNHEY and CDR2 SVGAGI. This CDR3 has 13 residues. The CDR3 nucleotides are TGTGCCAGCACCTCCTCGGGGGCAGATACGCAGTATTTT. This sequence encodes CASTSSGADTQYF.

A word on this clone: In the same sample, other DNA sequences code for this CDR3. V is TRBV6-5 and J is TRBJ2-7; D call uncertain. Per the germline V gene, CDR1 is MNHEY and CDR2 is SVGAGI. V was cut by 0 bases and J by 3 bases, with 6 bases left in between. The CDR3 totals 13 residues. Here the CDR3 DNA reads TGTGCCAGCAGTTACTCGCGAGGCTACGAGCAGTACTTC. Amino acid sequence: CASSYSRGYEQYF.

The chain employs TRBV7-9 and TRBJ2-7, with TRBD2 matching over 12 bases. The CDR3 spans 16 residues. Per germline, CDR1 SEHNR and CDR2 FQNEAQ (reference sequence). V was pared by 5 bases and J by 6 bases, with 11 bases of the junction left unmatched. CDR3 loop: CASSPRVGLAGLEQYF. The CDR3 DNA reads as TGTGCCAGCAGCCCCCGGGTGGGACTAGCGGGCCTCGAGCAGTACTTC.

This clone has a single count. The rearrangement links TRBV5-1 to TRBJ1-1; 8 bases align to TRBD1. CDR1 is SGHRS and CDR2 is YFSETQ in the germline V gene. The CDR3 extends over 15 amino acids. With V trimmed by 4 bases and J by 3 bases, 8 bases remained unmatched. CDR3 DNA sequence: TGCGCCAGCAGCAAGGGGGGACAGGTCGACACTGAAGCTTTCTTT. Amino acids: CASSKGGQVDTEAFF.

This chain connects TRBV2 to TRBJ1-5, with TRBD1 matching 10 bases. CDR1 is SNHLY and CDR2 is FYNNEI in the germline V gene. After removal of 8 bases from V and 7 bases from J, the junction contained 5 bases not matched to a gene. The CDR3 is made up of 13 amino acids. The CDR3, as DNA: TGTGCCAGCTTGGGACAGGGGTTGCAGCCCCAGCATTTT. Translated: CASLGQGLQPQHF. Complete variable domain (other parts from reference TRBV2 and TRBJ1-5): EPEVTQTPSHQVTQMGQEVILRCVPISNHLYFYWYRQILGQKVEFLVSFYNNEISEKSEIFDDQFSVERPDGSNFTLKIRSTKLEDSAMYFCASLGQGLQPQHFGDGTRLSIL.

V and J are TRBV5-1 and TRBJ2-7; 7 bases match TRBD1. Germline assignment: CDR1 SGHRS and CDR2 YFSETQ. The CDR3 sequence is 16 residues long. V trimming: 3 bases; J trimming: 0 bases; junction bases outside the gene matches: 9. CDR3 sequence (DNA): TGCGCCAGCAGCTCATCCAGGGACAGACTCTCCTACGAGCAGTACTTC. As protein: CASSSSRDRLSYEQYF. The full variable domain, in which reference TRBV5-1 and TRBJ2-7 provide the parts outside the CDR3, is KAGVTQTPRYLIKTRGQQVTLSCSPISGHRSVSWYQQTPGQGLQFLFEYFSETQRNKGNFPGRFSGRQFSNSRSEMNVSTLELGDSALYLCASSSSRDRLSYEQYFGPGTRLTVT.

The chain joins TRBV27 to TRBJ2-7, with D possibly TRBD1 on 5 matching bases. The CDR3 contains 14 residues. The germline V gene has CDR1 MNHEY and CDR2 SMNVEV (reference sequence). V was trimmed by 5 bases and J by 5 bases, leaving 16 bases between them. The chain's CDR3 is CASSLGQVSHEQYF. In DNA, the CDR3 is TGTGCCAGCAGTCTAGGACAAGTATCGCACGAGCAGTACTTC.

This chain connects TRBV19 to TRBJ2-1, with D perhaps TRBD1 or TRBD2 (5 bases each). The CDR3 has 19 residues. Trimming took 0 bases from V and 0 from J, leaving 18 bases between them. CDR1 and CDR2 (germline): LNHDA, SQIVND (reference sequence). The CDR3 loop is CASSIDPTGRKSSYNEQFF. CDR3 sequence (DNA): TGTGCCAGTAGTATAGATCCCACGGGACGGAAAAGCTCCTACAATGAGCAGTTCTTC.

V gene TRBV15 combines with J gene TRBJ2-1, with 7 bases fitting TRBD2. Germline lookup yields CDR1 LNHNV and CDR2 YYDKDF (reference sequence). This CDR3 has 15 amino acids. After removal of 0 bases from V and 3 bases from J, the junction contained 2 bases not matched to a gene. The chain's CDR3 is CATSREGGSYNEQFF. CDR3 nucleotides: TGTGCCACCAGCAGAGAAGGCGGGAGCTACAATGAGCAGTTCTTC.

V gene TRBV5-1 combines with J gene TRBJ1-1; 10 bases fit TRBD1. Germline values: CDR1 SGHRS, CDR2 YFSETQ. V shed 6 bases and J 6 bases; nucleotides not matched to a gene: 2. This CDR3 has 12 amino acids. CDR3: CASIGQGAEAFF. The CDR3 nucleotides are TGCGCCAGCATAGGACAGGGGGCTGAAGCTTTCTTT. The full variable domain, in which reference TRBV5-1 and TRBJ1-1 provide the parts outside the CDR3, is KAGVTQTPRYLIKTRGQQVTLSCSPISGHRSVSWYQQTPGQGLQFLFEYFSETQRNKGNFPGRFSGRQFSNSRSEMNVSTLELGDSALYLCASIGQGAEAFFGQGTRLTVV.

This chain connects TRBV11-2 to TRBJ2-5; D is possibly TRBD1 (5 bases). Germline V CDR1 and CDR2: SGHAT, FQNNGV. V was shortened by 6 bases and J by 2 bases, with 19 bases between the two germline ends. The CDR3 length is 16 residues. CDR3 sequence reads: CASRQGRQPIQETQYF. The CDR3 DNA reads as TGTGCCAGCAGACAAGGTAGACAGCCGATACAAGAGACCCAGTACTTC.

This sequence joins TRBV7-2 and TRBJ2-1; 9 positions match TRBD1. The J segment lost 4 bases and the V segment lost 4 bases, leaving 11 bases of the junction unmatched. The CDR3 is made up of 17 amino acids. The V gene's germline CDR1 is SGHTA and CDR2 FQGNSA. CDR3 nucleotide sequence: TGTGCCAGCAGCTATCCTGGACAGGGGCAGGCGTACAATGAGCAGTTCTTC. The encoded protein is CASSYPGQGQAYNEQFF.

The CDR3 coding sequence is TGCGCCAGCAGCCTAGGACACGAAGAGACCCAGTACTTC. This sequence encodes CASSLGHEETQYF. This sequence joins TRBV4-1 and TRBJ2-5, with TRBD1 as a possible D gene (5 bases). The V gene lost 4 bases and the J gene lost 3 bases, with 9 bases spanning the gap. The germline V gene has CDR1 MGHRA and CDR2 YSYEKL. The CDR3 runs 13 residues.

The chain joins TRBV4-2 to TRBJ2-3; TRBD2 aligns across 12 bases. V shed 6 bases, J shed 2 bases, and the junction held 9 bases outside the gene matches. Germline-derived CDR1 and CDR2 are LGHNA and YNFKEQ. CDR3 length: 17 residues. The CDR3 nucleotides are TGTGCCAGCAGAAGGACTAGCGGGACCGTTATCACAGATACGCAGTATTTT. This encodes CASRRTSGTVITDTQYF.

V usage is TRBV11-2 and J usage is TRBJ2-2, with 7 positions matching TRBD2. CDR1 is SGHAT, CDR2 FQNNGV, per germline. V trimming: 2 bases; J trimming: 0 bases; junction bases outside the gene matches: 9. This CDR3 is built from 18 residues. The chain's CDR3 is CASSLRSGANPNTGELFF. CDR3 bases: TGTGCCAGCAGCTTAAGGAGCGGGGCAAACCCGAACACCGGGGAGCTGTTTTTT.

In this sample, this clone turned up once. The genes are TRBV29-1 and TRBJ2-7; 9 bases are a match to TRBD2. The CDR3 consists of 14 residues. V lost 4 bases to trimming and J lost 0 bases; unmatched junction nucleotides: 4. CDR1 and CDR2 (germline): SQVTM, ANQGSEA. Written as DNA, the CDR3 is TGCAGCGTTGTAGGTAGCGGGAGCTCCTACGAGCAGTACTTC. Its protein product is CSVVGSGSSYEQYF.

The chain uses TRBV9 and TRBJ1-5; 9 nucleotides line up with TRBD1. CDR3 length equals 14 residues. Losses at the gene ends were 4 bases for V and 4 bases for J; bases not matched to a gene: 3. Germline CDR1 SGDLS, CDR2 YYNGEE. CDR3 residues: CASSLTGGNQPQHF. The CDR3 DNA reads as TGTGCCAGCAGCTTGACAGGGGGGAATCAGCCCCAGCATTTT.

The chain is built from TRBV27 and TRBJ2-1, with D perhaps TRBD2 (6 bases). The CDR3 has 18 residues. Between the trimmed V and J ends, which lost 4 bases and 0 bases, there was a span of 19 bases. Germline V CDR1 and CDR2: MNHEY, SMNVEV (reference sequence). The DNA for the CDR3 is TGTGCCAGCAGTTCCAGACTAGACTGGCGGAGCTCCTACAATGAGCAGTTCTTC. Residues: CASSSRLDWRSSYNEQFF.

This chain joins TRBV7-2 and TRBJ2-3; D might be TRBD1 (7 bases). V was clipped by 5 bases and J by 2 bases, with 17 bases between them. The germline V gene encodes CDR1 SGHTA and CDR2 FQGNSA. This CDR3 is built from 16 residues. CDR3 loop: CASSQVGGQLTDTQYF. In DNA form, the CDR3 reads TGTGCCAGCAGCCAAGTGGGGGGACAGCTCACAGATACGCAGTATTTT.

V is TRBV15 and J is TRBJ1-4; D remains unclear. Germline V gene sequence: CDR1 LNHNV, CDR2 YYDKDF (reference sequence). The CDR3 is 15 residues long. The V gene lost 5 bases and the J gene lost 3 bases, with 13 bases spanning the gap. CDR3 amino acids: CATSETSVANEKLFF. CDR3 bases: TGTGCCACCAGCGAAACTTCCGTGGCTAATGAAAAACTGTTTTTT.

This chain connects TRBV5-4 to TRBJ2-7; TRBD2 matches at 8 bases. The CDR3 runs to 14 residues. V lost 1 base, J lost 3 bases, and 3 bases stayed unmatched. The V gene's germline CDR1 is SGHNT and CDR2 YYREEE (reference sequence). The CDR3 DNA reads as TGTGCCAGCAGCTTGAGCACTAGCGGCTACGAGCAGTACTTC. Amino acids: CASSLSTSGYEQYF.

This chain links TRBV6-6 with TRBJ1-2; tentatively, D is TRBD1 (6 bases). CDR1 MNHNY and CDR2 SVGAGI come from the germline V gene (reference sequence). This CDR3 has 12 amino acids. The V end lost 7 bases, the J end lost 12 bases, and 18 bases lay between the germline ends. CDR3: CASTLTGLGNTF. As DNA, the CDR3 is TGTGCCAGCACTCTAACAGGGCTCGGTAACACCTTC.